A selection of T cell receptor beta chains follows, all from one sample in a study of OX40 agonist ivuxolimab in advanced cancers. Produced via immunoSEQ multiplex PCR; TCRdb's table is partial and in-frame only. The repertoire holds approximately 48,000 clones, with approximately 80% as singletons. Sequencing used CD4+ or CD8+ T cells sorted from blood, obtained in a trial of the OX40 agonist ivuxolimab. The receptors come from an adult with an advanced solid tumor such as melanoma, head and neck, liver or kidney cancer. CDR3s include the opening cysteine and the closing phenylalanine or tryptophan. Each record gives: D gene, clone size, CDR3 length, J gene, V gene, CDR3 protein, CDR3 DNA. The D gene is left open where the match is weak. Clone size, where shown, is once, few, many, or a class for clones that have expanded.

. | . | 13 | TRBJ2-7 | TRBV11-2 | CASSLDHSYEQYF | TGTGCCAGCAGCTTAGATCACTCCTACGAGCAGTACTTC
. | many | 15 | TRBJ1-3 | TRBV7-2 | CASSFPGLKGNTIYF | TGTGCCAGCAGCTTTCCGGGCCTGAAGGGAAACACCATATATTTT
. | . | 17 | TRBJ2-5 | TRBV5-1 | CASSLARRRVSEETQYF | TGCGCCAGCAGCTTGGCCAGGCGGCGGGTTTCAGAGGAGACCCAGTACTTC
TRBD2 | . | 16 | TRBJ2-1 | TRBV11-3 | CASSSRLASGYNEQFF | TGTGCCAGCAGCTCGAGACTAGCCTCGGGGTACAATGAGCAGTTCTTC
TRBD1 | . | 13 | TRBJ1-2 | TRBV11-2 | CASSPGQSYGYTF | TGTGCCAGCAGCCCGGGACAGTCCTATGGCTACACCTTC
TRBD1 | . | 14 | TRBJ1-6 | TRBV27 | CASSDRGIGSPLHF | TGTGCCAGCAGTGACAGGGGGATAGGCTCACCCCTCCACTTT
TRBD2 | . | 15 | TRBJ2-1 | TRBV5-1 | CASSLWTSGMYEQFF | TGCGCCAGCAGCTTGTGGACTAGCGGGATGTATGAGCAGTTCTTC
. | . | 13 | TRBJ2-1 | TRBV5-1 | CASSSGTGYEQFF | TGCGCCAGCAGCTCCGGGACGGGGTATGAGCAGTTCTTC
. | . | 15 | TRBJ2-4 | TRBV28 | CASSLQRVAKNIQYF | TGTGCCAGCAGTTTACAACGAGTAGCCAAAAACATTCAGTACTTC
. | . | 14 | TRBJ1-4 | TRBV19 | CASSMPATNEKLFF | TGTGCCAGTAGTATGCCCGCAACTAATGAAAAACTGTTTTTT
. | . | 11 | TRBJ1-2 | TRBV6-5 | CASSNSYGYTF | TGTGCCAGCAGCAACAGCTATGGCTACACCTTC
. | . | 14 | TRBJ1-2 | TRBV6-5 | CASSYSRDRSSYTF | TGTGCCAGCAGTTACTCTCGGGACCGGTCAAGCTACACCTTC
. | . | 15 | TRBJ2-2 | TRBV21-1 | CASSPPGHNTGELFF | TGTGCCAGCAGTCCTCCCGGACATAACACCGGGGAGCTGTTTTTT
. | few | 11 | TRBJ1-1 | TRBV20-1 | CSARRGFEAFF | TGCAGTGCCAGGCGAGGGTTTGAAGCTTTCTTT
. | . | 15 | TRBJ2-1 | TRBV6-5 | CASSLGHSLGSEQFF | TGTGCCAGCAGTTTGGGACATTCCCTCGGGTCTGAGCAGTTCTTC
. | . | 14 | TRBJ1-5 | TRBV19 | CASSSGARRQPQHF | TGTGCCAGCAGTTCGGGGGCACGGAGACAGCCCCAGCATTTT
. | many | 14 | TRBJ1-5 | TRBV6-1 | CASSGTTSTGPQHF | TGTGCCAGCAGTGGGACAACGTCGACGGGGCCCCAGCATTTT
TRBD1 | . | 16 | TRBJ1-4 | TRBV4-1 | CASSQPRQGRNEKLFF | TGCGCCAGCAGCCAACCTCGACAGGGACGGAATGAAAAACTGTTTTTT
. | . | 12 | TRBJ2-7 | TRBV2 | CASRGGVYEQYF | TGTGCCAGCAGGGGGGGTGTCTACGAGCAGTACTTC
TRBD2 | . | 20 | TRBJ2-3 | TRBV29-1 | CSGGTPHQTSGRRLTDTQYF | TGCAGCGGGGGGACACCACATCAAACTAGCGGGAGACGGCTCACAGATACGCAGTATTTT
TRBD2 | . | 15 | TRBJ2-1 | TRBV7-3 | CASSLAESSYNEQFF | TGTGCCAGCAGCCTAGCGGAAAGCTCCTACAATGAGCAGTTCTTC
TRBD1 | . | 14 | TRBJ2-3 | TRBV15 | CATSRDRGTDTQYF | TGTGCCACCAGTCGGGACAGGGGTACAGATACGCAGTATTTT
. | . | 16 | TRBJ1-1 | TRBV27 | CASSLSREFSNTEAFF | TGTGCCAGCAGTTTATCCCGGGAGTTTTCGAACACTGAAGCTTTCTTT
TRBD2 | . | 19 | TRBJ2-2 | TRBV2 | CASTLPPSSGEANTGELFF | TGTGCCAGCACTCTCCCCCCCTCTAGCGGGGAAGCGAACACCGGGGAGCTGTTTTTT